The clone carrying this T cell receptor beta chain was counted a few times. These data belong to a study of blood T cell repertoires in COVID-19. The overall study: The samples span acute and convalescent COVID-19 from the United States, Italy and Spain. T cells, B-cell-depleted T cells, or PBMCs supplied cDNA or gDNA.

In the original processing: Amplification of reference gene primers was used by the study to estimate nucleated cell counts. TCRdb keeps only in-frame clones here, not all; method: immunoSEQ multiplex PCR. V and J calls plus clone size are reproduced from that table; the DNA served to infer D and trimming. The sample includes some 80,000 clones, over 70% seen only once; the top ten take more than 10%. V was cut by 2 bases and J by 5 bases, with 11 bases left in between. This CDR3 contains 15 residues. CDR1 is SGHNT and CDR2 is YYREEE in the germline V gene (reference sequence). This chain links TRBV5-4 with TRBJ1-6, with no clear D. Sequenced input: peripheral blood. The sequence was obtained from a man of 80 years or more with acute or convalescent COVID-19. This chain's CDR3 is CASSLRGYDNSPLHF. The CDR3 DNA sequence: TGTGCCAGCAGCTTACGAGGGTATGATAATTCACCCCTCCACTTT.